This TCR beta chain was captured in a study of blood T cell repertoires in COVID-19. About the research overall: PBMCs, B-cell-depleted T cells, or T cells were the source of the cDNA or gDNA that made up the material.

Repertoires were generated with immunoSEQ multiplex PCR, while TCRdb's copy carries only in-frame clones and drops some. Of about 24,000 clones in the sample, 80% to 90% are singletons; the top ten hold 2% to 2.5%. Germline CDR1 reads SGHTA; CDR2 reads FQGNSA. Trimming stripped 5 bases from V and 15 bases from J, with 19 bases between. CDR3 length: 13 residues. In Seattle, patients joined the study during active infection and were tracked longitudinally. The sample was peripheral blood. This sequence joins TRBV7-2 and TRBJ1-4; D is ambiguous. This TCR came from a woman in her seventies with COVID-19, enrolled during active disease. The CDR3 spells CASSEMVAGRVFF. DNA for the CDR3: TGTGCCAGCAGCGAAATGGTGGCAGGTAGAGTGTTTTTT.